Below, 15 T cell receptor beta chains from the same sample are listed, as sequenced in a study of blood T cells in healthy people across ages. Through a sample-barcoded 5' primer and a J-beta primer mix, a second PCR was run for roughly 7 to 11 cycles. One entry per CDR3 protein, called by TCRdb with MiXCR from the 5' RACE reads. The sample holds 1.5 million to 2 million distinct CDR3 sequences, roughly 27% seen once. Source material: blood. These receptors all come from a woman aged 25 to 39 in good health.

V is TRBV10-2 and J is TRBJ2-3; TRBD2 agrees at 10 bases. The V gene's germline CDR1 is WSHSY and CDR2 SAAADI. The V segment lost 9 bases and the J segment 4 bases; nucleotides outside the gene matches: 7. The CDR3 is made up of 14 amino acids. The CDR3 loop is CASLSGRRADTQYF. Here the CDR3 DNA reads TGCGCCAGTCTTAGCGGGAGGAGGGCAGATACGCAGTATTTT.

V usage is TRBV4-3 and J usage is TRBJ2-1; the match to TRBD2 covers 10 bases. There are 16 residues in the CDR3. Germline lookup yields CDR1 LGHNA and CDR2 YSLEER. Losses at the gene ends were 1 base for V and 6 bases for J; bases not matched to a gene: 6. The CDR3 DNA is TGCGCCAGCAGCCAAGTGGCTAGCGGGAGTTTCAATGAGCAGTTCTTC. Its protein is CASSQVASGSFNEQFF.

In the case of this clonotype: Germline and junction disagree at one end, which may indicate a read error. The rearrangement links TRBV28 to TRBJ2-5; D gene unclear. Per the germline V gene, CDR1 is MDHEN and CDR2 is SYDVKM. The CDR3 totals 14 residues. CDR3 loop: CVSNQAGMKGTQYF. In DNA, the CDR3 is TGTGTCAGCAATCAGGCAGGCATGAAAGGGACCCAGTACTTC.

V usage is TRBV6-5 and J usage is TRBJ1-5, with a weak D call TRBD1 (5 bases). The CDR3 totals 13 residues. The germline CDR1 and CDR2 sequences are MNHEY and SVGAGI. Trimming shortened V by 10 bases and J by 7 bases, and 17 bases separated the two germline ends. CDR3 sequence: CATGTGTYQPQHF. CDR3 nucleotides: TGTGCCACAGGGACCGGGACGTACCAGCCCCAGCATTTT.

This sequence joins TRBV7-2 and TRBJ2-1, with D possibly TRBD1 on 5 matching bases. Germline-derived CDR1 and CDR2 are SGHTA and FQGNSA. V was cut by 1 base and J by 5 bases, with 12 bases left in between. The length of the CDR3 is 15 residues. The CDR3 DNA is TGTGCCAGCAGCTTAGATTCAGGGATACACAATGAGCAGTTCTTC. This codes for CASSLDSGIHNEQFF.

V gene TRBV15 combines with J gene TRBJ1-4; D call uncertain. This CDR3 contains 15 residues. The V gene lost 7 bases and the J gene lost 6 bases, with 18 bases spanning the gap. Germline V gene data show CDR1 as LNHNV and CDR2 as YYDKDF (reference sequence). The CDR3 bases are TGTGCCACCACCTTTGGAGTTTTACGGGATGAAAAACTGTTTTTT. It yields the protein CATTFGVLRDEKLFF. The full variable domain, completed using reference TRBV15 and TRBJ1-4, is DAMVIQNPRYQVTQFGKPVTLSCSQTLNHNVMYWYQQKSSQAPKLLFHYYDKDFNNEADTPDNFQSRRPNTSFCFLDIRSPGLGDTAMYLCATTFGVLRDEKLFFGSGTQLSVL.

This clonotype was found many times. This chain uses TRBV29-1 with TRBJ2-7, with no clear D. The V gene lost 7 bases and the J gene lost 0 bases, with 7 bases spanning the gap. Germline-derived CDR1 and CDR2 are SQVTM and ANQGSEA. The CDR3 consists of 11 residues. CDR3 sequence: CSAENSYEQYF. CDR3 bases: TGCAGCGCCGAGAACTCCTACGAGCAGTACTTC.

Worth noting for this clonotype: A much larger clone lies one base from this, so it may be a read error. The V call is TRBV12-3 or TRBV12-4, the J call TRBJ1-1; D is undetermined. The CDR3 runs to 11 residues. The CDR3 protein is CDSSLSAEAFF. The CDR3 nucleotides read TGTGACAGCAGTTTGTCCGCTGAAGCTTTCTTT.

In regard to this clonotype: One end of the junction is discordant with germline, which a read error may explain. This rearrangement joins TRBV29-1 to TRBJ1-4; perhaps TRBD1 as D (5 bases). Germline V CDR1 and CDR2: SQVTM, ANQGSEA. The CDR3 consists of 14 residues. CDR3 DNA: TGCAGCGTTGGCCCCCAGGGTCCAAATGAAAACCTGTTTTTT. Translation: CSVGPQGPNENLFF. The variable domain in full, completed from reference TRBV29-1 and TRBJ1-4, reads SAVISQKPSRDICQRGTSLTIQCQVDSQVTMMFWYRQQPGQSLTLIATANQGSEATYESGFVIDKFPISRPNLTFSTLTVSNMSPEDSSIYLCSVGPQGPNENLFFGSGTQLSVL.

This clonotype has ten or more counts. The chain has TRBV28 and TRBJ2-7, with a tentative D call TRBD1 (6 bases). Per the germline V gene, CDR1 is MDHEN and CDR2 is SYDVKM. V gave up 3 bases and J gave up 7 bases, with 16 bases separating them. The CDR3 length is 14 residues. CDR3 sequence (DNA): TGTGCCAGCAGTTTTTACAGGGAACAGGAGGAGCAGTACTTC. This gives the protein CASSFYREQEEQYF. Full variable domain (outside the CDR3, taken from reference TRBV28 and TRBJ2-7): DVKVTQSSRYLVKRTGEKVFLECVQDMDHENMFWYRQDPGLGLRLIYFSYDVKMKEKGDIPEGYSVSREKKERFSLILESASTNQTSMYLCASSFYREQEEQYFGPGTRLTVT.

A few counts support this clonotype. The CDR3 loop reads CSARGPQGVSYNEQFF. The CDR3 nucleotides read TGCAGTGCTAGAGGCCCGCAGGGGGTCTCCTACAATGAGCAGTTCTTC. The chain combines TRBV20-1 with TRBJ2-1; TRBD1 matches 7 bases. Germline V CDR1 and CDR2: DFQATT, SNEGSKA (reference sequence). Unmatched junction bases numbered 6, after V lost 1 base and J lost 0 bases. CDR3 length: 16 amino acids.

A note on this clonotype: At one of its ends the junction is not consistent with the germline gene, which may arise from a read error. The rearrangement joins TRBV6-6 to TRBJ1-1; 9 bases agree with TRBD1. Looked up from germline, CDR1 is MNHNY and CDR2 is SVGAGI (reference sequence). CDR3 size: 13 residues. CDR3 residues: CASSGGQGTEAFF. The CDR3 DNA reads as TGCGCCAGCAGCGGCGGACAGGGGACTGAAGCTTTCTTT.

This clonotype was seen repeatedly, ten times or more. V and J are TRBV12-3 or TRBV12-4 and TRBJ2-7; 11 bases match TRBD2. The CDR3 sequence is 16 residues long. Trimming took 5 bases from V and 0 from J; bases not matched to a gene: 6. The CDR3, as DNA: TGTGCCAGCAGTCCCCTAGCGGGGGGACACTCCTACGAGCAGTACTTC. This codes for CASSPLAGGHSYEQYF.

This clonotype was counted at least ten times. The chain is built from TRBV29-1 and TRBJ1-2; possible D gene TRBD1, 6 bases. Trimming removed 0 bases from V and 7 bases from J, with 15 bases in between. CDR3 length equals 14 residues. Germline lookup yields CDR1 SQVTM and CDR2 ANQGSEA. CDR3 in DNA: TGCAGCGTTGAAGACCGACAGGACATGGGTGGCTACACCTTC. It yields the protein CSVEDRQDMGGYTF.

CDR3 coding DNA: TGTGCCAGCAGCTGGCCGGGACAGGGAAGAGCAGAGGCCTACGAGCAGTACTTC. Protein sequence: CASSWPGQGRAEAYEQYF. The J gene is TRBJ2-7, the V gene TRBV5-5, with 9 nucleotides matching TRBD1. The CDR3 is 18 amino acids. V lost 3 bases to trimming and J lost 2 bases; unmatched junction nucleotides: 15. Germline V CDR1 and CDR2: SGHKS, YYEKEE (reference sequence).